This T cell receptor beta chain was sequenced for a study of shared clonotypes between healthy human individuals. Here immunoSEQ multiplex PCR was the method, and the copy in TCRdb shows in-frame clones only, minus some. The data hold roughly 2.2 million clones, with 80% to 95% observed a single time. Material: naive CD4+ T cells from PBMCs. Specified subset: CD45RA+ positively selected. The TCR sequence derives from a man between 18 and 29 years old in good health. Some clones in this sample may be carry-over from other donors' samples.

The CDR3 loop is CASSGPPSGSTQDQYF. The DNA for the CDR3 is TGTGCCAGCAGCGGGCCCCCTAGCGGGAGCACCCAGGACCAGTACTTC. The chain carries TRBV5-4 and TRBJ2-5, with 10 bases aligning to TRBD2. Unmatched junction bases numbered 16, after V lost 4 bases and J lost 10 bases. Per germline, CDR1 SGHNT and CDR2 YYREEE (reference sequence). The CDR3 has 16 residues.